These 10 T cell receptor beta chains were all obtained from the same sample, sequenced in a study of T cell changes during pregnancy in multiple sclerosis. Measured with immunoSEQ multiplex PCR; TCRdb has only the in-frame clones, and not every one. This sample has more than 100,000 clones, with about 90% found just once. Sequenced material: peripheral blood, taken after pregnancy. All receptors derive from a female donor with multiple sclerosis, enrolled in a pregnancy study.

J is TRBJ2-1 and V is TRBV15, with a tentative D call TRBD1 (5 bases). Per the germline V gene, CDR1 is LNHNV and CDR2 is YYDKDF (reference sequence). V lost 8 bases and J lost 5, with 13 bases in between. The CDR3 spans 13 residues. The CDR3 DNA reads TGTGCCACCTCTAAGGGGATCGACAATGAGCAGTTCTTC. This sequence encodes CATSKGIDNEQFF.

The chain combines TRBV20-1 with TRBJ2-2; perhaps TRBD2 as D (5 bases). V was trimmed by 6 bases and J by 6 bases, leaving 8 bases between them. Germline loops: CDR1 DFQATT, CDR2 SNEGSKA (reference sequence). This CDR3 has 11 residues. The CDR3 protein is CSARGSGELFF. The CDR3 DNA follows: TGCAGTGCCCGGGGTTCCGGGGAGCTGTTTTTT.

The chain combines TRBV5-1 with TRBJ2-1; tentative D call: TRBD2 (6 bases). V was shortened by 4 bases and J by 7 bases, with 21 bases between the two germline ends. Germline loops: CDR1 SGHRS, CDR2 YFSETQ. There are 16 residues in the CDR3. The CDR3 here is CASSPESAGLTNEQFF. In nucleotides, the CDR3 is TGCGCCAGCAGCCCCGAGTCGGCGGGACTCACTAATGAGCAGTTCTTC.

CDR3 sequence: CASSMTGHGADTQYF. The CDR3 bases are TGTGCCAGCAGTATGACAGGGCATGGAGCAGATACGCAGTATTTT. The J gene is TRBJ2-3, the V gene TRBV2; 7 bases line up with TRBD1. This CDR3 spans 15 amino acids. V shed 5 bases, J shed 4 bases, and the junction held 9 bases outside the gene matches. Germline lookup yields CDR1 SNHLY and CDR2 FYNNEI. The full variable domain, its missing parts supplied by reference TRBV2 and TRBJ2-3, is EPEVTQTPSHQVTQMGQEVILRCVPISNHLYFYWYRQILGQKVEFLVSFYNNEISEKSEIFDDQFSVERPDGSNFTLKIRSTKLEDSAMYFCASSMTGHGADTQYFGPGTRLTVL.

The chain couples TRBV5-1 to TRBJ1-2; no clear D. The CDR3 runs to 13 residues. CDR1 and CDR2 (germline): SGHRS, YFSETQ. The ends were cut back, 5 bases at V and 0 bases at J, with 8 bases in the middle. Written as DNA, the CDR3 is TGCGCCAGCAGGGGAGGTCCTAACTATGGCTACACCTTC. Residues: CASRGGPNYGYTF.

The chain carries TRBV5-4 and TRBJ2-3; tentative D call: TRBD2 (5 bases). V was pared by 4 bases and J by 0 bases, with 15 bases between. The germline gives CDR1 SGHNT, CDR2 YYREEE (reference sequence). CDR3 length equals 16 residues. DNA for the CDR3: TGTGCCAGCAGCGAAAGGGTAGGAGGTAGCACAGATACGCAGTATTTT. Translating gives CASSERVGGSTDTQYF.

The chain uses TRBV5-1 and TRBJ1-5; D gene uncertain. V lost 4 bases and J lost 9, with 17 bases in between. Germline lookup yields CDR1 SGHRS and CDR2 YFSETQ. The CDR3 sequence is 14 residues long. The CDR3 loop is CASSLLGAEWPQHF. CDR3 nucleotides: TGCGCCAGCAGCCTCCTGGGCGCCGAGTGGCCCCAGCATTTT.

The CDR3 is CASSFRQNTEAFF. The CDR3 DNA follows: TGTGCCAGCAGCTTTAGACAAAACACTGAAGCTTTCTTT. The chain recombines TRBV5-4 with TRBJ1-1, with D uncertain. The CDR3 contains 13 residues. V dropped 2 bases and J dropped 2 bases, with 7 bases sitting between them. The germline V gene encodes CDR1 SGHNT and CDR2 YYREEE (reference sequence).

V and J are TRBV28 and TRBJ1-3; D is ambiguous. Trimming removed 4 bases at V and 0 bases at J, with 7 bases between. The CDR3 extends over 14 amino acids. From germline, CDR1 is MDHEN and CDR2 SYDVKM. CDR3 sequence: CASSYSHSGNTIYF. The CDR3 DNA reads as TGTGCCAGCAGTTACAGCCACTCTGGAAACACCATATATTTT.

The chain is built from TRBV19 and TRBJ2-6; weak D call: TRBD1 (5 bases). Germline lookup yields CDR1 LNHDA and CDR2 SQIVND (reference sequence). V lost 3 bases, J lost 2 bases, and 8 bases lay in between. CDR3 length: 15 amino acids. CDR3 nucleotide sequence: TGTGCCAGTAGTATTGTCAGGGCTGGGGCCAACGTCCTGACTTTC. Its translation: CASSIVRAGANVLTF.